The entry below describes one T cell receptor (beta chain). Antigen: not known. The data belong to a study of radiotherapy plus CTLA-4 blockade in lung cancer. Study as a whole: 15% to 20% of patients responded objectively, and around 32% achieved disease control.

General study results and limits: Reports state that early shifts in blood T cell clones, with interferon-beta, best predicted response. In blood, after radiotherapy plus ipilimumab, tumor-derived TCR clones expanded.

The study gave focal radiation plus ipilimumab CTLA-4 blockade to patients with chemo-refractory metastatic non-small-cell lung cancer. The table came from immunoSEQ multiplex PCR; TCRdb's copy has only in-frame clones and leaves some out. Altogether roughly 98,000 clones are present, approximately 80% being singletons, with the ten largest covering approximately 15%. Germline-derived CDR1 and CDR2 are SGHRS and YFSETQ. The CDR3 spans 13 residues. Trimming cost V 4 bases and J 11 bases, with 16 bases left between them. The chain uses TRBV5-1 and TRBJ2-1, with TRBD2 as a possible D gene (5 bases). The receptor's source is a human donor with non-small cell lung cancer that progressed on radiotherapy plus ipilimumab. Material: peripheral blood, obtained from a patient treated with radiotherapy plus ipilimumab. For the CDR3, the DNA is TGCGCCAGCAGCCTCGACTATTACCGTAAGCAGTTCTTC. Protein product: CASSLDYYRKQFF.